These T cell receptor beta chains were read from a single sample in a study of shared clonotypes between healthy human individuals. Produced via immunoSEQ multiplex PCR; TCRdb's table is partial and in-frame only. The sample lists some 300,000 clones, less than 85% occurring once. Sequencing was done on a sample of memory CD4+ T cells sorted from blood. The origin of the receptors is a man aged 25 to 40 in good health. Both conserved end residues are part of each CDR3. The D gene is left open where the match is weak. Where a row states a size, it is once, few, many or the class of an expanded clone; other rows omit it.

clone size | D gene | J gene | V gene | CDR3 DNA | CDR3 protein
- | - | TRBJ1-3 | TRBV5-4 | TGTGCCAGCAGCCATAAAGGGGGCACCATATATTTT | CASSHKGGTIYF
few | - | TRBJ2-6 | TRBV5-6 | TGTGCCAGCAGCTTTAGGGGCTCTGGGGCCAACGTCCTGACTTTC | CASSFRGSGANVLTF
few | TRBD2 | TRBJ2-1 | TRBV5-4 | TGTGCCAGCAGACGCCGCGCGGGAGGAGGGAACAATGAGCAGTTCTTC | CASRRRAGGGNNEQFF
few | - | TRBJ2-1 | TRBV11-2 | TGTGCCAGCAGCTTAGATTGGTACGGAGACAATGAGCAGTTCTTC | CASSLDWYGDNEQFF
- | TRBD1 | TRBJ1-1 | TRBV28 | TGTGCCAGCAGTTTATCGGGACAGGGTACTGAAGCTTTCTTT | CASSLSGQGTEAFF
- | - | TRBJ1-2 | TRBV5-5 | TGTGCCAGCAGCTTAATGGGGATTTCCCCGTATGGCTACACCTTC | CASSLMGISPYGYTF
- | - | TRBJ1-2 | TRBV7-2 | TGTGCCAGCAGCCCCGAACAGAACTATGGCTACACCTTC | CASSPEQNYGYTF
few | - | TRBJ2-1 | TRBV19 | TGTGCCAGTAGTATAGGAGTCAGTGAGCAGTTCTTC | CASSIGVSEQFF
- | TRBD1 | TRBJ2-7 | TRBV10-2 | TGCGCCAGCAGTGTGGACAGGAGCTCCTACGAGCAGTACTTC | CASSVDRSSYEQYF
- | - | TRBJ2-4 | TRBV7-7 | TGTGCCAGCAGGAATCCCAGGGAAGGGGGGAGGAACATTCAGTACTTC | CASRNPREGGRNIQYF
few | - | TRBJ2-5 | TRBV20-1 | TGCAGTGCCTACAGAGAGACCCAGTACTTC | CSAYRETQYF
few | - | TRBJ2-3 | TRBV6-5 | TGTGCCAGCAGCGACCGGGGTTTCACATATACGCAGTATTTT | CASSDRGFTYTQYF
- | - | TRBJ2-1 | TRBV19 | TGTGCCAGTAGTATCGGAACTAGGGGCAATGAGCAGTTCTTC | CASSIGTRGNEQFF
- | - | TRBJ1-3 | TRBV6-1 | TGTGCCAGCAGTGACCTGCAGGGTACTGGAAACACCATATATTTT | CASSDLQGTGNTIYF
few | - | TRBJ1-5 | TRBV6-6 | TGTGCCAGCAGTTATGGGGGCCCCGGGGACAATCAGCCCCAGCATTTT | CASSYGGPGDNQPQHF
- | - | TRBJ2-7 | TRBV2 | TGTGCCAGCAGTGTGGAGAGGACAAGGGAGAGCTACGAGCAGTACTTC | CASSVERTRESYEQYF
- | TRBD2 | TRBJ2-1 | TRBV6-6 | TGTGCCAGCAGTTACGTAGTGACTAGCGGGAGATATGAGCAGTTCTTC | CASSYVVTSGRYEQFF